This T cell receptor (beta chain) was recorded in a study of T cell responses to AZD1222 COVID-19 vaccine. As to this clone: Its target is not known.

The CDR3 totals 14 residues. The germline CDR1 and CDR2 sequences are SQVTM and ANQGSEA. Trimming pared 1 base from V and 4 bases from J, leaving 13 bases between. Here immunoSEQ multiplex PCR was the method, and the copy in TCRdb shows in-frame clones only, minus some. The sample records tens of thousands of clones, roughly 83% being singletons. General study points: Baseline antibody screening turned up just a handful of seropositive AZD1222 recipients. A reported finding is that nearly half of spike-specific TCRs target unmutated variant regions.

The chain uses TRBV29-1 and TRBJ1-2; weak D call: TRBD1 (6 bases). The TCR sequence derives from an adult who received the AZD1222 COVID-19 vaccine. The sample consisted of peripheral blood, taken 28 days after the second AZD1222 dose. The CDR3 nucleotides read TGCAGCGTTGAAGGAGCGGGGGGCGGCTATGGCTACACCTTC. It encodes CSVEGAGGGYGYTF.